Following are 10 T cell receptor beta chains from one sample sequenced in a study of blood T cell repertoires in COVID-19. Profiling relied on immunoSEQ multiplex PCR, and the TCRdb table lists in-frame clones only, not all of them. Of around 210,000 clones listed, about 86% were seen once; the top ten hold roughly 1.5%. The source material was peripheral blood. The source of these receptors is a man aged 18 to 35 with active or convalescent COVID-19.

The V call is TRBV9, the J call TRBJ1-1; the D is unclear. This CDR3 comprises 13 residues. The V and J ends lost 0 bases and 1 base respectively, with 4 bases between them. The V gene's germline CDR1 is SGDLS and CDR2 YYNGEE. In DNA, the CDR3 is TGTGCCAGCAGCGTAGCCGGGAACACTGAAGCTTTCTTT. Protein: CASSVAGNTEAFF.

The J gene is TRBJ2-5, the V gene TRBV5-6; D might be TRBD1 (6 bases). Germline V CDR1 and CDR2: SGHDT, YYEEEE. The V end was cut by 2 bases, the J end by 1 base, with 18 bases between. The CDR3 has 17 residues. The CDR3 loop is CASSFPPGTIFQETQYF. CDR3 bases: TGTGCCAGCAGCTTCCCTCCCGGGACAATCTTCCAAGAGACCCAGTACTTC.

The chain combines TRBV18 with TRBJ1-1, with TRBD1 matching 7 bases. This CDR3 spans 14 amino acids. The germline gives CDR1 KGHSH, CDR2 LQKENI. V shed 3 bases and J 3 bases; nucleotides not matched to a gene: 4. CDR3 bases: TGTGCCAGCTCACCGACAGGGTTTGACACTGAAGCTTTCTTT. This codes for CASSPTGFDTEAFF.

The gene calls are TRBV5-5 and TRBJ1-5, with a weak D call TRBD1 (5 bases). CDR3 length: 15 amino acids. Germline values: CDR1 SGHKS, CDR2 YYEKEE (reference sequence). The ends were cut back, 4 bases at V and 4 bases at J, with 15 bases in the middle. CDR3 nucleotide sequence: TGTGCCAGCAGCCCTCTAGTAGGGGTGAATCAGCCCCAGCATTTT. It translates to CASSPLVGVNQPQHF.

The chain is built from TRBV28 and TRBJ1-3; D is possibly TRBD1 (5 bases). This CDR3 spans 12 amino acids. Trimming took off 11 bases at V and 4 bases at J, with 12 bases between the two ends. CDR1 is MDHEN, CDR2 SYDVKM, per germline. The CDR3 region is CAAGSLGNTIYF. The CDR3 nucleotides read TGTGCCGCAGGGTCTTTGGGAAACACCATATATTTT.

CDR3 bases: TGCGCCAGCAGCTCGCTGGGGGGTGGCGAGCAGTACTTC. This translates into CASSSLGGGEQYF. The V gene is TRBV5-1, the J gene TRBJ2-7, with a weak D call TRBD2 (6 bases). V lost 3 bases, J lost 6 bases, and 13 bases lay in between. Looked up from germline, CDR1 is SGHRS and CDR2 is YFSETQ. The CDR3 covers 13 residues.

The V gene is TRBV19, the J gene TRBJ2-7; 8 nucleotides match TRBD1. With 4 bases clipped from V and 4 bases from J, the junction kept 6 bases outside the gene matches. Per germline, CDR1 LNHDA and CDR2 SQIVND (reference sequence). This CDR3 is built from 14 residues. The CDR3 loop reads CASSRQGTVYEQYF. The CDR3 bases are TGTGCCAGTAGTAGACAGGGGACGGTGTACGAGCAGTACTTC.

The genes are TRBV5-5 and TRBJ1-6, with D hard to call. CDR3 size: 15 residues. Germline V gene data show CDR1 as SGHKS and CDR2 as YYEKEE (reference sequence). V lost 0 bases to trimming and J lost 9 bases, with 13 bases between them. This CDR3 reads CASSLEDSSPSPLHF. The CDR3 DNA is TGTGCCAGCAGCTTGGAAGATAGTAGCCCTTCACCCCTCCACTTT. The variable domain in full, completed from reference TRBV5-5 and TRBJ1-6, reads DAGVTQSPTHLIKTRGQQVTLRCSPISGHKSVSWYQQVLGQGPQFIFQYYEKEERGRGNFPDRFSARQFPNYSSELNVNALLLGDSALYLCASSLEDSSPSPLHFGNGTRLTVT.

The chain is built from TRBV6-4 and TRBJ2-7; 7 nucleotides line up with TRBD1. This CDR3 spans 15 amino acids. Germline V gene data show CDR1 as MRHNA and CDR2 as SNTAGT. The J segment lost 2 bases and the V segment lost 5 bases, leaving 9 bases of the junction unmatched. The CDR3 bases are TGTGCCAGCAGTTCCACAAACGACAGGGCCTACGAGCAGTACTTC. This encodes CASSSTNDRAYEQYF.

This clone was detected only once. The chain has TRBV6-5 and TRBJ1-2; the match to TRBD1 covers 7 bases. Trimming took 6 bases from V and 6 from J; bases not matched to a gene: 10. Germline V gives CDR1 MNHEY, CDR2 SVGAGI. The CDR3 has 14 amino acids. The CDR3 protein is CASRTGVIGHGYTF. In nucleotides, the CDR3 is TGTGCCAGCAGAACAGGGGTAATCGGCCATGGCTACACCTTC.